This T cell receptor beta chain was observed in a study of cytomegalovirus exposure and HLA in healthy donors. The validation cohort, a group of 100 to 150 subjects, included the donors and was separate from the roughly 670-subject first cohort. The table came from immunoSEQ multiplex PCR; TCRdb's copy has only in-frame clones and leaves some out. Of 200,000 to 250,000 clones in the sample, more than 75% are singletons; the top ten hold 1.5% to 2.5%. Sequenced: PBMCs. The receptor was isolated from a woman aged 18-29 years in good health and CMV-seropositive.

The DNA for the CDR3 is TGTGCCAGCAGTCGGGACAGTAGGTCTGAAAAACTGTTTTTT. It specifies CASSRDSRSEKLFF. J is TRBJ1-4 and V is TRBV6-4, with 7 nucleotides matching TRBD1. Germline V gene lookup returns CDR1 MRHNA and CDR2 SNTAGT. The junction had 7 bases not matched to a gene; V was cut back by 5 bases and J by 7 bases. The CDR3 consists of 14 residues.